This record concerns one T cell receptor (beta chain) sequence. Different DNA sequences within this sample yield the same CDR3. The sample is drawn from a study of blood T cell repertoires in COVID-19. Profiling relied on immunoSEQ multiplex PCR, and the TCRdb table lists in-frame clones only, not all of them. The table records 70,000 to 80,000 clones, more than 85% of them present only once. This TCR came from a woman aged 60 to 75 with active COVID-19. Input material: peripheral blood.

CDR3 nucleotide sequence: TGCGCCAGCAGCTCGGGACTAGCGGGAGTCAATGAGCAGTTCTTC. It is translated as CASSSGLAGVNEQFF. V gene TRBV5-1 combines with J gene TRBJ2-1; 14 bases agree with TRBD2. Trimming took 3 bases from V and 6 from J; bases not matched to a gene: 2. This CDR3 spans 15 amino acids. Looked up from germline, CDR1 is SGHRS and CDR2 is YFSETQ.